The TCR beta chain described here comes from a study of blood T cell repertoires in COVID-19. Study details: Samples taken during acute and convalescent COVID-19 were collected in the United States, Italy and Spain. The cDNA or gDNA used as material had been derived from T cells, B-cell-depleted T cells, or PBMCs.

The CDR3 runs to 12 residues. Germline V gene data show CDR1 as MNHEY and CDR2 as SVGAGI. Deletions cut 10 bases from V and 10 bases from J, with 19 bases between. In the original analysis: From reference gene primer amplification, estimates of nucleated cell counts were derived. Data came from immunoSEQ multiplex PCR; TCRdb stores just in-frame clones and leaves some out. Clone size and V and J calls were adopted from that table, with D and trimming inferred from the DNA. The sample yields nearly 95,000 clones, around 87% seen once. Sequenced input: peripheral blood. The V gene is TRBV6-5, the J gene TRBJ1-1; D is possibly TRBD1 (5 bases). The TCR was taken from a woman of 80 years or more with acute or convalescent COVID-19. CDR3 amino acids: CAIGGGVFGAFF. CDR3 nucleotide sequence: TGTGCCATCGGGGGGGGTGTATTCGGAGCTTTCTTT.